One T cell receptor (beta chain) is described in this entry. Its antigen remains undetermined. No base quality information exists; no much larger clone differs at one position. The donors were included in the validation cohort of over a hundred subjects, a group kept apart from the 666-subject first cohort. These data come from a study of cytomegalovirus exposure and HLA in healthy donors (dated by TCRdb to between 2016 and 2019). For the wider study: According to a later analysis, one platform produced both the 100 to 150 validation repertoires and the roughly 650 repertoires of the first cohort. The study combined high-throughput TCR immunosequencing, statistical association of individual TCRs with disease status, and machine learning to predict cytomegalovirus infection status. The study was designed to test whether signatures of past pathogen exposure could be identified by cataloging public T cell receptors. Besides the first cohort of 666 subjects, a separate validation cohort made up of over 95 different subjects was used. Paper-wide results and their limitations: The authors suggested that the approach could potentially be generalized to other disease states and immunological phenotypes. In vitro tests confirmed that a few of the cytomegalovirus-associated TCR beta chains recognize cytomegalovirus antigens. The classifier was reported to diagnose cytomegalovirus status with high specificity and sensitivity in both the original cohort and the validation cohort. The study gave a list of under 200 TCR beta chains associated with cytomegalovirus. While some public TCRs were present in many individuals, most TCR sequences turned up only very rarely across donors. The validation cohort had no HLA typing available for a later analysis, so co-occurrence within that cohort was assessed over all 120 or so repertoires. Subsequent analysis determined that TCRs grouped into clusters in the first cohort also showed a tendency toward co-occurrence across the roughly 120 validation repertoires, and 94% of cluster scores exceeded 0.

Libraries were constructed by the immunoSEQ multiplex PCR assay. The original pipeline was this. A statistical classification framework was developed to diagnose cytomegalovirus status using the catalog of TCR beta chain sequences. The source is immuneACCESS, and TCRdb retained only in-frame sequences with V and J called. Part of the clones is not carried over; for the studies checked, unresolved V genes explain less than half of this, and the remainder is unexplained. V, J and clone size reflect that table, while D and trimming were determined from the DNA. Here the sample has over 120,000 clones; approximately 90% occur a single time. The ten most abundant clones make up 3.5% to 5% of the sample. The TCR comes from a man aged 18-30 years in good health and CMV-seropositive. Material: PBMCs.

The CDR3 sequence is CASSELAGGLEKQYF. At the DNA level, the sequence is TGCGCCAGCAGCGAACTAGCGGGAGGACTAGAAAAGCAGTACTTC. This chain joins TRBV5-1 to TRBJ2-7, with 12 bases in between that match TRBD2. At the junction V is shortened by 4 bases and J by 8 bases; bases outside the gene matches: 10. The CDR3 goes from the cysteine to the phenylalanine over 15 residues. The read is trimmed to its CDR3 DNA, 45 bases read in frame from base 1. The CDR1 and CDR2 encoded by the germline V gene are SGHRS and YFSETQ.